The clone carrying this T cell receptor beta chain came up many times. Its cognate antigen is unknown. The CDR3 consists of 12 residues. The germline CDR1 and CDR2 sequences are DFQATT and SNEGSKA (reference sequence). The V gene lost 2 bases and the J gene lost 7 bases, with 11 bases spanning the gap. The data belong to a study of T cells in Graves' hyperthyroidism and ophthalmopathy. General observations from the study: Blood also contained most expanded thyroid clonotypes above 0.001.

On the basis of clinical symptoms, serum thyroxine and TRAb, thyroid ultrasound and orbital computed tomography, diagnoses were made. The blood sample dates from first hyperthyroidism diagnosis, preceding any ophthalmopathy symptoms. Amplified TCR beta CDR3 regions derived from RNA transcripts. In the first-round RT-PCR of the TCR CDR3, the HTBI primer set was used. MiXCR, applied by TCRdb to the multiplex PCR reads, yields one record per CDR3 protein. The table has 280,000 or so distinct CDR3 sequences, less than 30% seen once; the top ten hold around 30%. J is TRBJ2-5 and V is TRBV20-1, with a possible D match to TRBD2 (5 bases). The sequencing input was blood. The TCR originated in a man aged 35 to 55 with Graves' hyperthyroidism that later progressed to Graves' ophthalmopathy. CDR3 residues: CSARSGIWTQYF. CDR3 DNA: TGCAGTGCTAGATCCGGGATATGGACCCAGTACTTC.